Listed here is a single T cell receptor (beta chain). Its antigen target is currently unknown. No base-level quality is on record; no much larger clone is a single base apart. Taken from the germline V gene, the CDR1 and CDR2 loops are SNHLY and FYNNEI. V sheds 6 bases and J sheds 0 bases, leaving 14 bases between their ends. Reading from cysteine to phenylalanine, the CDR3 counts 16 amino acids. Left in the record is the CDR3 DNA by itself, 48 bases read in frame from the first base. This sample stems from a study of circulating CD8 cells and anti-PD-1 response in melanoma (dated by TCRdb to about 2020). With regard to the full study: Patients received nivolumab intravenously at 3 mg/kg every 2 weeks. In on-treatment samples, a biotinylated anti-human IgG4 antibody was used to detect PD-1. A total of 11 melanoma patients were included in the TCR repertoire analysis, 4 of them responders and 7 non-responders. The melanoma cohort had about 13 patients, seven of whom got anti-PD-1 as first-line therapy, while the other six had previously had targeted therapy or immunotherapy. Patients with complete or partial responses were counted as responders, while patients with stable or progressive disease (RECIST v1.1) were counted as non-responders.

Reads for this sample came from a NextSeq 500. Starting from roughly 16 ng of total RNA, TCR libraries were made with the QIAseq Immune Repertoire RNA Library Kit, Human TCR Panel. The TCR libraries were sequenced on an Illumina NextSeq using a Mid Output V2 kit and asymmetric 261x41 paired-end reads. Each TCR library was diluted to about 3.8 nM, pooled, denatured and loaded at approximately 1.1 pM. For the original study's pipeline: TCR FASTQ files were processed in the QIAGEN GeneGlobe Data Analysis Center, with downstream analysis in R 3.5.2. Clonality was computed as one minus Shannon entropy normalized by the log of the number of unique productive sequences. TRA or TRB clonotypes differing in abundance between baseline and M1 were identified within each subset by Fisher exact tests at 5% FDR. Differentially abundant clonotypes were categorized as emerging, expanding, contracting or non-expanding/contracting. Repertoire overlap between patients was measured with Morisita's overlap index. TCRdb reran the public reads through fastp at Q25 and MiXCR, keeping productive beta chains. Rows merge per CDR3 protein into single entries with the most common DNA and genes. TCRdb's processing, not the study's, gives the V and J calls here. This sample holds about 1,000 distinct CDR3 sequences; 6.5% to 8% were observed only once. Roughly 15% of the sample is held by the ten biggest clonotypes.

Four subsets defined by PD-1 and/or TIGIT were sorted from live CD3+CD8+TCRalphabeta+ cells on a BD FACSAria II cell sorter. To characterize relevance to anti-PD-1 therapy response, circulating CD8 T cells were sorted into four subsets based on PD-1 and TIGIT expression. Both TCR alpha and TCR beta chains were sequenced from each sorted CD8 T-cell subset. Peripheral blood was collected before the first anti-PD-1 injection, after two injections and after four injections. PBMCs were immediately isolated by Ficoll gradient centrifugation. Until use, PBMCs were cryopreserved in liquid nitrogen in RPMI containing around 19% FCS and roughly 10% DMSO. After thawing, PBMCs were stained with a viability dye plus antibodies against CD3, CD8alpha, TCRalphabeta, PD-1 and TIGIT. Total RNA was extracted with the RNeasy Kit, and every sample reached a RIN above 7. Study-level results and caveats: The cohort included both treatment-naive and previously treated patients, and the authors noted that this mix could influence results. Experiments were generally performed without replicates because of limited material. Repertoires were found to be largely private between subsets, with under 7.5% of TRB clonotypes shared at M1, and the highest sharing was observed between DPOS and TIGIT. Only baseline and M1 samples from a small cohort with few responders were used in the published TCR repertoire comparisons. Diversity was greatest in the DNEG repertoire, PD-1 and DPOS had similar and higher clonality, and TIGIT repertoires had the lowest diversity. Tumor material was not accessible, so tumor reactivity was assessed by peptide assays on expanded sorted subsets instead.

This clonotype was sampled from a human donor with melanoma. The sample consisted of CD8+ T cells from PBMCs, taken at baseline or after one month of anti-PD-1 therapy (not recorded which). The chain uses TRBV2 and TRBJ2-2, with the D gene call left open. The CDR3 has the sequence CASSLQGFSNTGELFF. In nucleotides, the sequence is TGTGCCAGCAGCTTACAAGGATTTTCGAACACCGGGGAGCTGTTTTTT. With all but the CDR3 taken from the reference TRBV2 and TRBJ2-2 genes, the full variable domain is: EPEVTQTPSHQVTQMGQEVILRCVPISNHLYFYWYRQILGQKVEFLVSFYNNEISEKSEIFDDQFSVERPDGSNFTLKIRSTKLEDSAMYFCASSLQGFSNTGELFFGEGSRLTVL.